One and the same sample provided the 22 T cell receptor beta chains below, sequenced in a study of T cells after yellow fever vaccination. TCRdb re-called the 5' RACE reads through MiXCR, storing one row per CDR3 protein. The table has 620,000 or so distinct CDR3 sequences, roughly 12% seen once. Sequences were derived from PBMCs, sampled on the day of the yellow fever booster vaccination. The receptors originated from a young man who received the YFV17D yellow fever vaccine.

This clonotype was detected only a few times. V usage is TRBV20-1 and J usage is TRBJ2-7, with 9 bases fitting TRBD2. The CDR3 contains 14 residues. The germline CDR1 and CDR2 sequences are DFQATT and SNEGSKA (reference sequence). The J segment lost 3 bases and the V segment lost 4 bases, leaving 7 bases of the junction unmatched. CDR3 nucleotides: TGCAGTGCTACTGGGCGGGAGGGCAACTACGAGCAGTACTTC. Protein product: CSATGREGNYEQYF.

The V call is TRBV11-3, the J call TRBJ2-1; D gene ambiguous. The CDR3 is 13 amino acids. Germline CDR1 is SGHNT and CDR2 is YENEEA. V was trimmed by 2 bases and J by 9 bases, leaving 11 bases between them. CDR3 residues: CASSLILNGEQFF. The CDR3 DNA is TGTGCCAGCAGCTTAATCCTTAATGGTGAGCAGTTCTTC.

The DNA of the CDR3 is TGTGCCACCGCGGGAGTCAACAATGAGCAGTTCTTC. It yields the protein CATAGVNNEQFF. The chain has TRBV15 and TRBJ2-1; 7 positions agree with TRBD2. Germline trimming cut 8 bases from V and 5 bases from J; bases unmatched to any gene: 3. The length of the CDR3 is 12 residues. CDR1 and CDR2 (germline): LNHNV, YYDKDF (reference sequence).

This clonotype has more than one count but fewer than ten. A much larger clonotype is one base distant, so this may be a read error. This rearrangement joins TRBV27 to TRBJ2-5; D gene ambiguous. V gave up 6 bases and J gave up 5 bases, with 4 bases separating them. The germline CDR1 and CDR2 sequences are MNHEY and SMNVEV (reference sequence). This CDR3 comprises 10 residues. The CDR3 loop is CASRVETQYF. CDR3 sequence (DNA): TGTGCCAGCAGGGTGGAGACCCAGTACTTC.

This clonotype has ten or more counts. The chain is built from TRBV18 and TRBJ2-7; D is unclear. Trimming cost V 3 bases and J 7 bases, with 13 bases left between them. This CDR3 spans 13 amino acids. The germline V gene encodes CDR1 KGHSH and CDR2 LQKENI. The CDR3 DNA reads TGTGCCAGCTCACCTCAGACCGCGATGGAGCAGTACTTC. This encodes CASSPQTAMEQYF.

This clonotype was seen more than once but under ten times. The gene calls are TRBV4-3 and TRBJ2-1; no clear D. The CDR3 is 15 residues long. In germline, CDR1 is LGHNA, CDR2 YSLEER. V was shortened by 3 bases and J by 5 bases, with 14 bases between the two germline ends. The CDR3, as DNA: TGCGCCAGCAGCCAGACGATACGGGTAGACAATGAGCAGTTCTTC. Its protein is CASSQTIRVDNEQFF.

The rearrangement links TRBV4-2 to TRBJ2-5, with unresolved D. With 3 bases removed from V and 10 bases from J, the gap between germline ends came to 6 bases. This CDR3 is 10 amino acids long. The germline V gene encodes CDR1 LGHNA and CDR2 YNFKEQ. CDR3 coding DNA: TGTGCCAGCAGCCACGGGCACCAGTACTTC. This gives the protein CASSHGHQYF.

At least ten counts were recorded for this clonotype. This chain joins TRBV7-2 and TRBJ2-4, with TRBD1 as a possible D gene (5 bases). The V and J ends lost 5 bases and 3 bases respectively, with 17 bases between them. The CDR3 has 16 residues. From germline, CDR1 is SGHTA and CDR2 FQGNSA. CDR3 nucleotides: TGTGCCAGCAGCCTCGGACCCGACAGCTACAAAAACATTCAGTACTTC. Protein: CASSLGPDSYKNIQYF.

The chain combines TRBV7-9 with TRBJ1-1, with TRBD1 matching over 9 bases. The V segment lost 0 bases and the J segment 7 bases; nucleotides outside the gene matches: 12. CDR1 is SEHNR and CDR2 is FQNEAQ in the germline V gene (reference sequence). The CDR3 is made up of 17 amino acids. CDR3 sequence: CASSLAGPGQGRGEAFF. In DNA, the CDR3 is TGTGCCAGCAGCTTAGCCGGGCCGGGACAGGGTCGGGGTGAAGCTTTCTTT.

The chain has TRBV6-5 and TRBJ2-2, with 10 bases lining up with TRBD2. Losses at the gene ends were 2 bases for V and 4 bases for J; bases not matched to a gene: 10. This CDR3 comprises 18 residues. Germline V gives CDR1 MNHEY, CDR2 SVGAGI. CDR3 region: CASSYGAGGPSITGELFF. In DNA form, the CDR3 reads TGTGCCAGCAGTTACGGAGCGGGAGGGCCTAGTATCACCGGGGAGCTGTTTTTT.

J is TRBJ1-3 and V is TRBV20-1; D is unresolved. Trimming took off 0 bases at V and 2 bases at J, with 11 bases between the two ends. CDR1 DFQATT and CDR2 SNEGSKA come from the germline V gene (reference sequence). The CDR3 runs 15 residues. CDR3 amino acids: CSARDLAEAGNTIYF. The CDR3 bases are TGCAGTGCTAGAGATTTGGCGGAAGCTGGAAACACCATATATTTT.

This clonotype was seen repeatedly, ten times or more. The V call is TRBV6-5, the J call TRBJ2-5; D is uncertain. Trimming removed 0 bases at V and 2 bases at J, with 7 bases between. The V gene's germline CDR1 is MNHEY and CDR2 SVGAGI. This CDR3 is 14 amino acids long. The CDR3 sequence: CASSYSYRQETQYF. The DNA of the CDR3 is TGTGCCAGCAGTTACTCTTACAGACAAGAGACCCAGTACTTC.

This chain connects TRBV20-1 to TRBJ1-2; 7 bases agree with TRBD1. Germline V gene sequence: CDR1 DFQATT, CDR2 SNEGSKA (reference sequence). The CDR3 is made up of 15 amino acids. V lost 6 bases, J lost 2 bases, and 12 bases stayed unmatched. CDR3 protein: CSARQDRFANYGYTF. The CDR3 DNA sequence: TGCAGTGCGAGACAGGACAGGTTCGCAAACTATGGCTACACCTTC.

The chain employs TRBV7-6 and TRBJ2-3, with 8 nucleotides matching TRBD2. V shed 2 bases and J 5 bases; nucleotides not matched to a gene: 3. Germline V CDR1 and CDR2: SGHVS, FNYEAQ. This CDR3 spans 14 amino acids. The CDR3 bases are TGTGCCAGCAGCTTACTCCGGGGGGGAGATACGCAGTATTTT. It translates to CASSLLRGGDTQYF.

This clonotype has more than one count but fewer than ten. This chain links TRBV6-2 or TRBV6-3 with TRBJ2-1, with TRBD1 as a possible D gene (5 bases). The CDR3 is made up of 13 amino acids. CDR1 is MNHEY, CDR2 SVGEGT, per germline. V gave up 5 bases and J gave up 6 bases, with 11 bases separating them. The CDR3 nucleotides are TGTGCCAGCAGTGGGTTCCAGGGCAATGAGCAGTTCTTC. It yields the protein CASSGFQGNEQFF.

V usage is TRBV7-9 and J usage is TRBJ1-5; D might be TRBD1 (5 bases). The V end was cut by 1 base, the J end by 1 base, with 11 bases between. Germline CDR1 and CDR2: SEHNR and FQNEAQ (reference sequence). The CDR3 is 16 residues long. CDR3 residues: CASSLGVSGSNQPQHF. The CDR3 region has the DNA TGTGCCAGCAGCTTAGGGGTTTCAGGGAGCAATCAGCCCCAGCATTTT.

CDR3 loop: CASSGGGGLHSYNEQFF. CDR3 nucleotides: TGTGCCAGCAGCGGAGGCGGGGGACTCCATAGCTACAATGAGCAGTTCTTC. The chain carries TRBV9 and TRBJ2-1, with TRBD2 matching over 7 bases. Losses at the gene ends were 3 bases for V and 3 bases for J; bases not matched to a gene: 12. CDR3 length equals 17 residues. Germline CDR1 SGDLS, CDR2 YYNGEE.

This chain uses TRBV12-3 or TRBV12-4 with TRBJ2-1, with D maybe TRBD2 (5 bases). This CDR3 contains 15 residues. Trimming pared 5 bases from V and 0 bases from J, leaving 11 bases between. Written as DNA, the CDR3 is TGTGCCAGCAGTAACAGCGGCGGCTCCTACAATGAGCAGTTCTTC. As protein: CASSNSGGSYNEQFF.

CDR3 protein: CASSSPGLFGNEQFF. Written as DNA, the CDR3 is TGTGCCAGCAGCTCCCCGGGACTATTTGGCAATGAGCAGTTCTTC. The rearrangement uses TRBV7-2 and TRBJ2-1; TRBD2 agrees at 7 bases. This CDR3 has 15 residues. Germline V gene lookup returns CDR1 SGHTA and CDR2 FQGNSA. Trimming at V came to 4 bases and at J to 6 bases, leaving 9 bases not matched to a gene.

CDR3 amino acids: CSATGGSEELFF. The CDR3 coding sequence is TGCAGCGCCACTGGGGGGTCGGAGGAGCTGTTTTTT. J is TRBJ2-2 and V is TRBV29-1; possible D gene TRBD2, 6 bases. The CDR3 runs 12 residues. V was cut by 7 bases and J by 10 bases, with 16 bases left in between. Germline values: CDR1 SQVTM, CDR2 ANQGSEA.

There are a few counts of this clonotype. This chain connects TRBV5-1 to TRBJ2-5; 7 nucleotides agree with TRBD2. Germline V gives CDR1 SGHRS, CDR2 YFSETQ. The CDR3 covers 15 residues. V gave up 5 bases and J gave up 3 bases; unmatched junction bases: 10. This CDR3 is CASSPVSGSEETQYF. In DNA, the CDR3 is TGCGCCAGCAGTCCAGTTAGCGGGTCCGAAGAGACCCAGTACTTC.

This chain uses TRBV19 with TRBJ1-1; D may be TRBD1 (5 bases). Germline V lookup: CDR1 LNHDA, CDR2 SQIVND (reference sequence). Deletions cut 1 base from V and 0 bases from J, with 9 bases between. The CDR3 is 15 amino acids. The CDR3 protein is CASSIVGRMNTEAFF. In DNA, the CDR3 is TGTGCCAGTAGTATAGTGGGACGGATGAACACTGAAGCTTTCTTT.